Listed below are T cell receptor beta chains from one sample, sequenced in a study of blood T cell repertoires in COVID-19. The data were produced by immunoSEQ multiplex PCR, yet TCRdb's version contains in-frame clones alone and is incomplete. This table has about 9,000 clones, 70% to 90% appearing once. Sequenced input: peripheral blood. These receptors were obtained from a human donor with active COVID-19. The donor label of this sample is uncertain. The CDR3 runs from the conserved cysteine through the conserved F or W. D genes are given only for firm matches. Clone size is shown for a subset of rows, as once, few, many or a class of expanded clone.

TRBV9,-,-,TRBJ2-7,TGTGCCAGCAGCGTAGCGTCAGGGGTAGAGCAGTACTTC,CASSVASGVEQYF
TRBV30,-,-,TRBJ2-7,TGTGCCTGGAAGGGGAAGGGCTCCTACGAGCAGTACTTC,CAWKGKGSYEQYF
TRBV19,-,-,TRBJ2-1,TGTGCCAGTACCAATATTGCGCCTTATGAGCAGTTCTTC,CASTNIAPYEQFF
TRBV11-2,-,TRBD2,TRBJ2-3,TGTGCCAGCAGCTACAAATCCTTTAGCGGGGGGGCTATAGATACGCAGTATTTT,CASSYKSFSGGAIDTQYF
TRBV7-6,-,TRBD2,TRBJ2-7,TGTGCCAGCAGCTTCTTAGCGGGGGAAGCCTCCTACGAGCAGTACTTC,CASSFLAGEASYEQYF
TRBV6-1,-,TRBD2,TRBJ2-7,TGTGCCAGCAGTGATAAGCGGGACCAGTACTTC,CASSDKRDQYF
TRBV18,-,-,TRBJ2-6,TGTGCCAGCTCACCATTATCGGGTCGTGGGGCCAACGTCCTGACTTTC,CASSPLSGRGANVLTF
TRBV3-1/TRBV3-2,-,-,TRBJ2-2,TGTGCCAGCCAGGGACAGAACACCGGGGAGCTGTTTTTT,CASQGQNTGELFF
TRBV6-6,few,-,TRBJ1-5,TGTGCCAGCAGTTTCATGGGCAGTAGCAATCAGCCCCAGCATTTT,CASSFMGSSNQPQHF
TRBV10-3,-,-,TRBJ2-7,TGTGCCACTCTTGCCGACACGAGCGGCGAGCAGTACTTC,CATLADTSGEQYF
TRBV5-1,-,-,TRBJ2-1,TGCGCCAGCAGCCCCGTCACAGGGAACAATGAGCAGTTCTTC,CASSPVTGNNEQFF